This TCR beta chain stems from a study of OX40 agonist ivuxolimab in advanced cancers. Per germline, CDR1 SEHNR and CDR2 FQNEAQ (reference sequence). Trimming left V 5 bases short and J 7 bases short, with 17 bases between. The CDR3 is 14 amino acids. Concerning this clone itself: What it binds is unknown.

Blood got drawn at baseline, again on cycle 4 day 1, and then on cycle 7 day 1. Study-level points and caveats: Also present in some nonresponders was a low level of normalized T-cell clonal expansion. Which antigen the expanded peripheral T cells recognized is unknown.

Only in-frame clones appear in the TCRdb table, and some are missing; sequencing was by immunoSEQ multiplex PCR. Of 20,000 or so clones listed, about 86% are singletons. V and J are TRBV7-9 and TRBJ1-2, with D tentatively TRBD1 (5 bases). The sequences come from CD4+ or CD8+ T cells sorted from blood, collected in a trial of the OX40 agonist ivuxolimab. This receptor was obtained from an adult with an advanced solid tumor such as melanoma, head and neck, liver or kidney cancer. The CDR3 DNA reads TGTGCCAGCAGCGGTCTGACAGAACCCTTTGGCTACACCTTC. Protein sequence: CASSGLTEPFGYTF. Using reference TRBV7-9 and TRBJ1-2 for the parts outside the CDR3, the full variable domain is DTGVSQNPRHKITKRGQNVTFRCDPISEHNRLYWYRQTLGQGPEFLTYFQNEAQLEKSRLLSDRFSAERPKGSFSTLEIQRTEQGDSAMYLCASSGLTEPFGYTFGSGTRLTVV.